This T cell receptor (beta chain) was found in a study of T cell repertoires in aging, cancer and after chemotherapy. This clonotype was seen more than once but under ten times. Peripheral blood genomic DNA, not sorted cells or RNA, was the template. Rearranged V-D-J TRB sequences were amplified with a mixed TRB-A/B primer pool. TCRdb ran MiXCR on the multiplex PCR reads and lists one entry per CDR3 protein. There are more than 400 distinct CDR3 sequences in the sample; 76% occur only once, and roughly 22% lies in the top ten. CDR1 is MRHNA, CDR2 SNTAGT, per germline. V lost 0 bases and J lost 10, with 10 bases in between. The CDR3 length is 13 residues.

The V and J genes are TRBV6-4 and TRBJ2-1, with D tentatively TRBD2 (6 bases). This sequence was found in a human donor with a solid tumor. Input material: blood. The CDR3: CASSDSTAGEQFF. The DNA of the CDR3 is TGTGCCAGCAGTGACTCGACGGCGGGGGAGCAGTTCTTC.